One TCR beta chain is described in this entry. Its antigen is as yet unknown. The data belong to a study of cytomegalovirus exposure and HLA in healthy donors. Notes on the study in general: Some V segments (TRBV6-2 and TRBV6-3 among them) were excluded as indistinguishable. Upon later analysis, HLA-associated TCR beta chains proved more clonally expanded than other, equally common chains.

The CDR3 covers 19 residues. The PCR ran on 60 Vbeta and 13 Jbeta primers. Original processing methods: An analysis performed later counted 73 million or so unique TCR beta chains (approximately 10 million of them shared). TCRdb's table, derived via immunoSEQ multiplex PCR, lists solely in-frame clones and lacks some. D and trimming were read from the DNA, whereas the V and J calls and clone size are those reported in that table. The sample contains about 130,000 clones, approximately 70% of which appear only once. This rearrangement joins TRBV1 to TRBJ1-5. TRBV1 is a recognized pseudogene. The sequence derives from a woman in her sixties in good health and CMV-seropositive. Sequencing was carried out using PBMCs. Here the CDR3 reads CTSSQEVGVRGGPNQPQHF. The CDR3, as DNA: TGCACCAGCAGCCAAGAAGTGGGGGTCCGGGGGGGACCCAATCAGCCCCAGCATTTT.